This T cell receptor (beta chain) was retrieved from a study of T cell clusters in autoimmune cytopenias. TRB was amplified from about 270 ng of peripheral blood genomic DNA per sample. From germline, CDR1 is MNHEY and CDR2 SMNVEV (reference sequence). This CDR3 spans 14 amino acids. TRB was amplified by touch-down multiplex PCR, primer pools A and B combined. TCRdb re-analyzed the multiplex PCR reads; it lists each CDR3 protein once, without DNA. Its table lists 5,400 or so distinct CDR3 sequences. Study results and limitations: Clustering suggested that physiological T cell clusters were missing in primary autoimmune cytopenia patients.

A remark on this clonotype: Antigen unknown.

These data were also reused for a study on T cell repertoires in aging, cancer and after chemotherapy. From that report: Compared with age-matched healthy donors, untreated hematological or solid cancer patients showed higher blood TCR clonality. Healthy donors lost TCR diversity with age mainly through richness, cancer patients through richness and evenness.

This chain connects TRBV27 to TRBJ2-5; the TCRdb call, TRBD1, lacks DNA for checking. This TCR was recovered from a human donor in good health. The sequenced sample consisted of peripheral blood. The CDR3 sequence: CASSEQGSQETQYF.